Listed below are T cell receptor beta chains from one sample, sequenced in a study of radiotherapy plus CTLA-4 blockade in lung cancer. The assay was immunoSEQ multiplex PCR, and TCRdb's table has in-frame clones only and misses some. The profile shows about 51,000 clones, about three quarters of them singletons. The specimen comprised peripheral blood, sampled from a patient treated with radiotherapy plus ipilimumab. All receptors derive from a human donor with non-small cell lung cancer whose response to radiotherapy plus ipilimumab could not be evaluated. CDR3s leave out the opening cysteine and the closing phenylalanine or tryptophan. D genes are given only for firm matches.

cdr3_length d_call j_call v_call cdr3_aa
12 - TRBJ1-5 TRBV2 ASGRQSSNQPQH
14 TRBD1 TRBJ1-2 TRBV4-2 ASSQVATGDAYGYT
13 TRBD2 TRBJ2-3 TRBV4-3 ASSLAGGQADTQY
14 - TRBJ2-7 TRBV5-1 ASSSTGVGGPYEQY
13 TRBD1 TRBJ2-2 TRBV19 ASRADRRNTGELF
16 TRBD2 TRBJ2-1 TRBV29-1 SVSLVAGLGRSYNEQF
10 TRBD1 TRBJ2-1 TRBV29-1 SVVGTGGRQF
12 - TRBJ2-7 TRBV28 ASSLGIRLKEQY
13 - TRBJ1-1 TRBV5-1 ASSLGQGQNTEAF
13 TRBD2 TRBJ2-5 TRBV7-2 ASSLGAGVQETQY
12 - TRBJ2-5 TRBV5-1 ASSLGLGQETQY
11 - TRBJ1-1 TRBV7-2 ASSLVQYTEAF
10 TRBD1 TRBJ1-2 TRBV30 AWSQGVGGYT
14 - TRBJ2-1 TRBV9 ASSVGQELTYNEQF
13 - TRBJ2-2 TRBV21-1 ASSNRTPQGGELF
9 - TRBJ1-2 TRBV7-2 ASSWAGAYT
12 - TRBJ1-2 TRBV7-2 ASSGRGGEDGYT
12 TRBD1 TRBJ1-6 TRBV7-2 ASSRTGGNSPLH
13 TRBD2 TRBJ2-7 TRBV4-3 ASSPRLAGGYEQY
10 - TRBJ1-2 TRBV9 ASSGRNYGYT
13 TRBD2 TRBJ2-7 TRBV6-1 ASTPGLATTYEQY
12 - TRBJ2-1 TRBV28 ASSTTRTLNEQF
9 TRBD1 TRBJ2-7 TRBV20-1 SAWGQNEQY
15 TRBD1 TRBJ1-1 TRBV7-6 ASSPGTGLGRNAEAF
12 - TRBJ2-5 TRBV16 ASSLTRRLETQY
15 - TRBJ1-5 TRBV7-2 ASSLVPTDSSNQPQH
11 - TRBJ1-6 TRBV18 ASSPLENSPLH
14 TRBD2 TRBJ2-3 TRBV7-9 ASSSTSGGAEDTQY
12 - TRBJ2-7 TRBV5-6 ASSRRHLLYEQY